This T cell receptor (beta chain) was sequenced in a study of regulatory T cells in long-lasting Graves disease. In this sample, this clonotype turned up many times. Noted time point: persistent/refractory GD, antithyroid drugs over 5 years with positive TRAb. The TCR library was made from RNA extracted from PBMCs. Unmatched junction bases numbered 5, after V lost 2 bases and J lost 2 bases. This CDR3 is 17 amino acids long. From germline, CDR1 is MNHEY and CDR2 SVGAGI. HTBI primers from iRepertoire and Arm-PCR of CDR3 regions yielded the TCR beta libraries. In the authors' methods: Sample data revealed about 62 TRBV and 14 TRBJ segments. TCRdb passed the multiplex PCR reads through MiXCR, listing each CDR3 protein once. TCRdb, not the authors, supplied the V and J calls. Of some 420,000 distinct CDR3 sequences listed, roughly 22% are singletons.

This sequence joins TRBV6-5 and TRBJ2-2; TRBD1 agrees at 10 bases. The clonotype was recovered from a female donor with Graves disease. Sequences were derived from peripheral blood mononuclear cells (PBMCs), sampled when the disease was refractory, from a patient treated with antithyroid drugs. CDR3 nucleotide sequence: TGTGCCAGCAGTTACCCCGGGACAGGGGCCAACACCGGGGAGCTGTTTTTT. It translates to CASSYPGTGANTGELFF.